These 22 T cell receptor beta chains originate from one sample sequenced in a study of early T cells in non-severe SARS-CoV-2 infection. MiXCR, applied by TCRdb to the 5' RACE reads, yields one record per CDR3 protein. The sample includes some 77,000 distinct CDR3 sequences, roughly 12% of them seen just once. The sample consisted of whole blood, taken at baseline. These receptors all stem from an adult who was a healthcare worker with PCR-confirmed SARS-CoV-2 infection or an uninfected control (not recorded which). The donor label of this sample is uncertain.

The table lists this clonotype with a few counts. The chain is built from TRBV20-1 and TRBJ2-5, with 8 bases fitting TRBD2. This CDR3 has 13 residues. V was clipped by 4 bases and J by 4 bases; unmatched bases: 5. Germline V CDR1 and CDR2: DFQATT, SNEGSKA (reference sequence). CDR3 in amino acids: CSATGLGGETQYF. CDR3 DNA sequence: TGCAGTGCTACGGGACTAGGAGGAGAGACCCAGTACTTC.

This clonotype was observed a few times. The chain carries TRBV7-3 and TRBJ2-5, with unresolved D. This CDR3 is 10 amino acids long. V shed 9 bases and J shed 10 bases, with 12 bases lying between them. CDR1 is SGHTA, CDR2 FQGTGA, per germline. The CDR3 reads CARLTEYQYF. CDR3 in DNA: TGTGCCAGACTAACAGAGTACCAGTACTTC.

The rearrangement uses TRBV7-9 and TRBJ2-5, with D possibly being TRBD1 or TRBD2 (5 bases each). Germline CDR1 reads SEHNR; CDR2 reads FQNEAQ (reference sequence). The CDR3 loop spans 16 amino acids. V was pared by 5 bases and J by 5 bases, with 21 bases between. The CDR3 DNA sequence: TGTGCCAGCAGCAATTCTCCGGGACGGAAAAGGGAGACCCAGTACTTC. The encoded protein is CASSNSPGRKRETQYF. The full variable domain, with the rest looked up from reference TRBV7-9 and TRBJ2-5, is DTGVSQNPRHKITKRGQNVTFRCDPISEHNRLYWYRQTLGQGPEFLTYFQNEAQLEKSRLLSDRFSAERPKGSFSTLEIQRTEQGDSAMYLCASSNSPGRKRETQYFGPGTRLLVL.

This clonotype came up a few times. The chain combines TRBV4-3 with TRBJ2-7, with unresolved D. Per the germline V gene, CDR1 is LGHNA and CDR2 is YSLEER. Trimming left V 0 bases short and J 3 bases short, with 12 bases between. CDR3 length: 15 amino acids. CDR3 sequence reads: CASSQESDRLYEQYF. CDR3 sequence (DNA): TGCGCCAGCAGCCAAGAATCCGATCGGCTCTACGAGCAGTACTTC.

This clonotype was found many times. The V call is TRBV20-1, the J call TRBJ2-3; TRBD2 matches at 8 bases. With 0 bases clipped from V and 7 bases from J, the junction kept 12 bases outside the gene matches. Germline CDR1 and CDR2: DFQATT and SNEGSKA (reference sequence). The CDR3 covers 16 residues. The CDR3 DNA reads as TGCAGTGCTAGAGATTACCAGCGGGGGCCGACGAATACGCAGTATTTT. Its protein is CSARDYQRGPTNTQYF.

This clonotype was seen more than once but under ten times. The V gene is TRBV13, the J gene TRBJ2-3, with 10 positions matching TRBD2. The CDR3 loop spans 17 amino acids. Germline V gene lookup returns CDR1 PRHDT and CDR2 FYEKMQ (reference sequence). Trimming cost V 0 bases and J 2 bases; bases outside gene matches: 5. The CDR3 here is CASSLGVAGGLTDTQYF. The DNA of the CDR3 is TGTGCCAGCAGCTTAGGGGTAGCGGGGGGCCTCACAGATACGCAGTATTTT.

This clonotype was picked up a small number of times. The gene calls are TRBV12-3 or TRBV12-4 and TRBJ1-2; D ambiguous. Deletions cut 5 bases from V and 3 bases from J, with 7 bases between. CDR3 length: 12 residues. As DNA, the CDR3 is TGTGCCAGCAGTCCGTCCTACTATGGCTACACCTTC. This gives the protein CASSPSYYGYTF.

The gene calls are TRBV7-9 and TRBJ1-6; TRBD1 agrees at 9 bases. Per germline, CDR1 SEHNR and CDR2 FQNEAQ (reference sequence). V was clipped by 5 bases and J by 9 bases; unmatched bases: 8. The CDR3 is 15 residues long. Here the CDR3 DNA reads TGTGCCAGCAGCCAGGGACAGGGATCGGGTTCACCCCTCCACTTT. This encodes CASSQGQGSGSPLHF.

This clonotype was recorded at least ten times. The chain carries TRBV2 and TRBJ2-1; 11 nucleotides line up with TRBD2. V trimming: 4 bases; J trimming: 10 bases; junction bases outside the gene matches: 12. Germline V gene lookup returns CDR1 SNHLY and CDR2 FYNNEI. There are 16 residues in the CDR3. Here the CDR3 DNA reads TGTGCCAGCAGTGGGTCTCTAGCGGGAGGTGCGGGAGAGCAGTTCTTC. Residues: CASSGSLAGGAGEQFF.

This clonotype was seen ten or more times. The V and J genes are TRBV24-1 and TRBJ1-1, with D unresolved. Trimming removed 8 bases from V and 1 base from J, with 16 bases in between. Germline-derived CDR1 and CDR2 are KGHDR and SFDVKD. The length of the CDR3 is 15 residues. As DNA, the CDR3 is TGTGCCACCATCGGATCCGCTACAGAGAACACTGAAGCTTTCTTT. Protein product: CATIGSATENTEAFF.

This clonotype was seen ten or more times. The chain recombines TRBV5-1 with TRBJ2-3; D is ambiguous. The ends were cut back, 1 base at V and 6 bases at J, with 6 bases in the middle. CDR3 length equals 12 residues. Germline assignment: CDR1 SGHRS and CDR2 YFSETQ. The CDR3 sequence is CASSLKSDTQYF. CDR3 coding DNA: TGCGCCAGCAGCTTGAAGTCGGATACGCAGTATTTT. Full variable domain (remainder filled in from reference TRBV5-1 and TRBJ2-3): KAGVTQTPRYLIKTRGQQVTLSCSPISGHRSVSWYQQTPGQGLQFLFEYFSETQRNKGNFPGRFSGRQFSNSRSEMNVSTLELGDSALYLCASSLKSDTQYFGPGTRLTVL.

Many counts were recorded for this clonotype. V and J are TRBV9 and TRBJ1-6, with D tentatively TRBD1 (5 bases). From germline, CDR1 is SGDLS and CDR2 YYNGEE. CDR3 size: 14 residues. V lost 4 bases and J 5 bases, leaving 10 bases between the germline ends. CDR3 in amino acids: CASSLGVNNSPLHF. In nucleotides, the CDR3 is TGTGCCAGCAGCCTGGGGGTAAATAATTCACCCCTCCACTTT. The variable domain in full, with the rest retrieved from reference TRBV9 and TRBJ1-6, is DSGVTQTPKHLITATGQRVTLRCSPRSGDLSVYWYQQSLDQGLQFLIQYYNGEERAKGNILERFSAQQFPDLHSELNLSSLELGDSALYFCASSLGVNNSPLHFGNGTRLTVT.

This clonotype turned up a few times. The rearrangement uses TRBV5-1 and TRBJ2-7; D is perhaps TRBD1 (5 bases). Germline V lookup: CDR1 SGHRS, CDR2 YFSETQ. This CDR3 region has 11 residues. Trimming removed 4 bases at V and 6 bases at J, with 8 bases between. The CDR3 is CASSGAAEQYF. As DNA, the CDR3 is TGCGCCAGCAGCGGGGCTGCCGAGCAGTACTTC.

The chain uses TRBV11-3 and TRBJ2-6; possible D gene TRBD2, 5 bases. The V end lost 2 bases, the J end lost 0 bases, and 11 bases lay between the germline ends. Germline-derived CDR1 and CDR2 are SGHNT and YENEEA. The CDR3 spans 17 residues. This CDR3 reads CASSLQGRGSGANVLTF. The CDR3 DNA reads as TGTGCCAGCAGCTTACAAGGGAGAGGCTCTGGGGCCAACGTCCTGACTTTC.

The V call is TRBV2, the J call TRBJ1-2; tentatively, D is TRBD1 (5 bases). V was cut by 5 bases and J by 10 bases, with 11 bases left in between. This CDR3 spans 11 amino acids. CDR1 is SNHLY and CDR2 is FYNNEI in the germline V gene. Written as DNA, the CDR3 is TGTGCCAGCAGTATCAGGGACTACTACACCTTC. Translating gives CASSIRDYYTF.

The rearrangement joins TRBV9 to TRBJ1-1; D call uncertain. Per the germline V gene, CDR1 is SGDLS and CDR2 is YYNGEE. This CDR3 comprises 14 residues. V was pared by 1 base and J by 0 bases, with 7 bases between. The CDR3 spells CASSVSGMNTEAFF. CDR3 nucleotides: TGTGCCAGCAGCGTATCTGGAATGAACACTGAAGCTTTCTTT.

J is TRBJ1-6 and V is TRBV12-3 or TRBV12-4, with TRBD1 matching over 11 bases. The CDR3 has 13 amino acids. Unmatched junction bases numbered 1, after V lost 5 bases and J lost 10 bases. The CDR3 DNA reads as TGTGCCAGCAGTGGACAGGGGGCCTCACCCCTCCACTTT. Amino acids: CASSGQGASPLHF.

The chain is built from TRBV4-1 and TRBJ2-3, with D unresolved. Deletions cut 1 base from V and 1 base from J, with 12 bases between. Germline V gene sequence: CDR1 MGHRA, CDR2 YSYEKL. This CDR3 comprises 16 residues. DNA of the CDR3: TGCGCCAGCAGCCAAGTAGGCAGTTCGGGCACAGATACGCAGTATTTT. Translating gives CASSQVGSSGTDTQYF.

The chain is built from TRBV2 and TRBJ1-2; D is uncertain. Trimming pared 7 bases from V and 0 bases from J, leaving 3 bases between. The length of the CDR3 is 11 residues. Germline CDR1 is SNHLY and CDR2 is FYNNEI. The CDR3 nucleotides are TGTGCCAGCACCTCTAACTATGGCTACACCTTC. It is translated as CASTSNYGYTF.

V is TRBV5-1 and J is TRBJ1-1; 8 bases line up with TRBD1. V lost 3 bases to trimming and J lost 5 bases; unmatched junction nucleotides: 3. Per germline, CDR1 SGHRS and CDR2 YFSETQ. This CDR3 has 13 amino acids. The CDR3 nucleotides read TGCGCCAGCAGCTCGACAGGGGTTACTGAAGCTTTCTTT. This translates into CASSSTGVTEAFF. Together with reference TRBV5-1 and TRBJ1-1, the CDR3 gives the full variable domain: KAGVTQTPRYLIKTRGQQVTLSCSPISGHRSVSWYQQTPGQGLQFLFEYFSETQRNKGNFPGRFSGRQFSNSRSEMNVSTLELGDSALYLCASSSTGVTEAFFGQGTRLTVV.

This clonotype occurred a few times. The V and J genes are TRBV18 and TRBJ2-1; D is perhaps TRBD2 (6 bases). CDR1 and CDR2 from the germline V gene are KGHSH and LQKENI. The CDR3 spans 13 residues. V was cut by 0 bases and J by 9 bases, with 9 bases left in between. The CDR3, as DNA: TGTGCCAGCTCACCACCCCGGGGGACTGAGCAGTTCTTC. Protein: CASSPPRGTEQFF.

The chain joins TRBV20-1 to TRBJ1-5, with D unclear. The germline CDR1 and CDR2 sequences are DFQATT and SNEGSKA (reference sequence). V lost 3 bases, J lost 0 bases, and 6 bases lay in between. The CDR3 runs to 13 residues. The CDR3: CSASPASNQPQHF. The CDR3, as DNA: TGCAGTGCTAGCCCAGCTAGCAATCAGCCCCAGCATTTT.